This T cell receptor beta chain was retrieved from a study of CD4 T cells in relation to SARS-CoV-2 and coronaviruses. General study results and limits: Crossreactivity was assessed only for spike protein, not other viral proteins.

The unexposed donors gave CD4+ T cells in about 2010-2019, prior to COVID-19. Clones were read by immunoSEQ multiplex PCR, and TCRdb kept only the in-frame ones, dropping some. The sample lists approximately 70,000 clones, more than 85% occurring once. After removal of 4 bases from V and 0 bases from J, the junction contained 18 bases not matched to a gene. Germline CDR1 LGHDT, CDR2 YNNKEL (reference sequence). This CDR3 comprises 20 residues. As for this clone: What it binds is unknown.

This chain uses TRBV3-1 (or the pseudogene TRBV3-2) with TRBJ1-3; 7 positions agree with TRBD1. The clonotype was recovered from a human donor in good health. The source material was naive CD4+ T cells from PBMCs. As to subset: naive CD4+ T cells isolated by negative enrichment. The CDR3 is CASSLFGGPTGEFSGNTIYF. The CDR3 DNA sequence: TGTGCCAGCAGCCTTTTCGGGGGGCCTACAGGGGAATTCTCTGGAAACACCATATATTTT.